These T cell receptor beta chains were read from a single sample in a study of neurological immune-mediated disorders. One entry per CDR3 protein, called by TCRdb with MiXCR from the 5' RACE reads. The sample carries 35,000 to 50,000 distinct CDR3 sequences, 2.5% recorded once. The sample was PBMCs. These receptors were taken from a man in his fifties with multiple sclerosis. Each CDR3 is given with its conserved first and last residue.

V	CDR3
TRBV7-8	CASSFGLAGGTYNEQFF
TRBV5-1	CASRSDTYEQYF
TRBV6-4	CASSDGTNTGELFF
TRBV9	CASSVAGYNSPLHF
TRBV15	CATSSGTPGNQPQHF
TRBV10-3	CAIRADRPTGELFF
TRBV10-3	CAIRTGGKGTEAFF
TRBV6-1	CASNTRTGVAYEQYF
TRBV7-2	CASSRGGLAGTNEQFF
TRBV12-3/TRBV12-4	CASSLGHQQETQYF
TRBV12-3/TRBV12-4	CASSFEGQTQYF
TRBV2	CASSAPDRELTDTQYF
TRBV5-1	CASSFEQGTYEQYF
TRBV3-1	CASSQDRGYTF
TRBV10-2	CASRTSGGDEQYF
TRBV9	CASSKQGGNYGYTF
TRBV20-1	CSARGTGERRGTDTQYF
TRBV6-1	CASSADTGTGSSYNEQFF
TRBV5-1	CASSLEPGFGVDEQFF
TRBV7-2	CASSLGSSRTDTQYF
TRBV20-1	CSARDLKSSGEKLFF
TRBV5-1	CASSLEPYNEQFF
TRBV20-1	CSASEGTRTQETQYF
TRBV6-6	CASRSSVGGLTEKLFF
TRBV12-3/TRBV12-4	CASSLGQAFGGSPLHF
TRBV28	CASSLSLEKLFF
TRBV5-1	CASSLAFGRGGRSYNEQFF
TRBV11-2	CASSLELISPEQFF
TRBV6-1	CASSEGQGGYGYTF
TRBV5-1	CASSELRQGITGANVLTF
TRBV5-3	CARSYSGGQGYEQYF
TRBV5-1	CASSLDGGRQIPLEQYF
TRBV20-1	CSAGRGRNEKLFF
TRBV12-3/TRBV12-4	CASSYQGGVTYEQYF
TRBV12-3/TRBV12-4	CASSEVAGGPETQYF
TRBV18	CASSPGLGIYNEQFF
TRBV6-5	CASSDLGQGAIYGYTF
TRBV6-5	CASREGRVGAEKLFF
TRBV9	CASSGNRSGTQYF
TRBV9	CASSVQGGYGYTF
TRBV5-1	CASSLQGGVFYEQYF
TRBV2	CASSGTGPQMFF
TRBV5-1	CASSFSPGGQPQNF
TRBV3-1	CASTSLPRSSGTEAFF
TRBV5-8	CASSGTFGGLRETQYF
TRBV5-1	CASSWDSNNEQFF
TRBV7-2	CASSALAGGFTDTQYF
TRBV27	CASMPGQGYQPQHF
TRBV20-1	CSATNGGIGTDTQYF
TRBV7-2	CASSLNTGPYEQYF
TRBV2	CASSPTGGRGQPQHF
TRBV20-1	CSGGGYNEQFF
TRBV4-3	CASSQDIGLAGTSYEQYF
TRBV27	CASSLAGQINSPLHF
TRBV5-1	CASSNSLGQGWYQETQYF
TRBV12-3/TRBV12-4	CASSLTGTNTEAFF
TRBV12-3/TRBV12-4	CASSSTGGRGNTIYF
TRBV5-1	CASSPDPLRGYTF